Below, one TCR beta chain is given with its context. CDR3 size: 20 residues. The V and J ends lost 1 base and 0 bases respectively, with 22 bases between them. CDR1 is LNHDA, CDR2 SQIVND, per germline (reference sequence). This entry comes from a study of blood T cell repertoires in COVID-19. Assay: immunoSEQ multiplex PCR; the TCRdb copy retains only in-frame clones and omits some. Among about 240,000 clones listed, roughly 83% were seen once. Material for sequencing was peripheral blood. V is TRBV19 and J is TRBJ1-5; D remains unclear. The TCR originated in a woman older than 75 with acute or convalescent COVID-19. The CDR3 protein is CASSIGARNFYSYSNQPQHF. DNA of the CDR3: TGTGCCAGTAGTATAGGAGCCAGGAATTTTTATTCTTATAGCAATCAGCCCCAGCATTTT.